One sample yielded the 20 T cell receptor beta chains listed below, sequenced in a study of T cells in Graves' hyperthyroidism and ophthalmopathy. RNA transcripts provided the source from which TCR beta CDR3 regions were amplified. Researchers ran a first-round RT-PCR on the TCR CDR3 using the HTBI primer set. TCRdb itself ran the multiplex PCR reads through MiXCR, one entry per CDR3 protein. This table has about 560,000 distinct CDR3 sequences, 15% to 17% appearing once. Sequencing input: blood. These receptors all come from a woman aged 25 to 45 with Graves' hyperthyroidism.

This clonotype was counted at least ten times. The rearrangement uses TRBV7-3 and TRBJ1-5, with a weak D call TRBD1 (6 bases). Trimming cost V 1 base and J 9 bases, with 10 bases left between them. Germline CDR1 and CDR2: SGHTA and FQGTGA. The CDR3 runs to 13 residues. CDR3 sequence: CASSLSKGGPQHF. The CDR3 DNA is TGTGCCAGCAGCTTAAGCAAGGGGGGGCCCCAGCATTTT.

This clonotype has a handful of counts. The chain is built from TRBV12-3 or TRBV12-4 and TRBJ1-4; D possibly corresponds to TRBD1 (6 bases). V was pared by 3 bases and J by 0 bases, with 17 bases between. CDR3 length: 18 residues. In nucleotides, the CDR3 is TGTGCCAGCAGTTTGGGCGGAGGGGGGGGCGCAACTAATGAAAAACTGTTTTTT. This gives the protein CASSLGGGGGATNEKLFF.

This clonotype was observed at least ten times. The V and J genes are TRBV7-2 and TRBJ2-5; weak D call: TRBD2 (6 bases). V lost 0 bases and J lost 2, with 10 bases in between. CDR3 length equals 15 residues. Germline-derived CDR1 and CDR2 are SGHTA and FQGNSA. CDR3 loop: CASSLAFAGQETQYF. The CDR3 bases are TGTGCCAGCAGCTTAGCGTTCGCGGGGCAAGAGACCCAGTACTTC.

This clonotype was counted a few times. The chain uses TRBV27 and TRBJ1-5, with TRBD1 as a possible D gene (6 bases). This CDR3 has 14 amino acids. From germline, CDR1 is MNHEY and CDR2 SMNVEV (reference sequence). Trimming removed 8 bases from V and 1 base from J, with 12 bases in between. CDR3 sequence reads: CASSQGRSNQPQHF. The DNA of the CDR3 is TGTGCCAGCTCCCAGGGGAGGAGCAATCAGCCCCAGCATTTT.

The genes are TRBV2 and TRBJ2-2; 13 bases map to TRBD2. This CDR3 region has 15 residues. With V trimmed by 4 bases and J by 8 bases, 4 bases remained unmatched. Germline CDR1 reads SNHLY; CDR2 reads FYNNEI. CDR3 coding DNA: TGTGCCAGCAGTGTACTAGCGGGAGGGTCGGGGGAGCTGTTTTTT. As protein: CASSVLAGGSGELFF.

To note about this clonotype: This may stem from a read error, because a much larger clone lies one nucleotide away. The gene calls are TRBV5-6 and TRBJ2-7; D ambiguous. Germline lookup yields CDR1 SGHDT and CDR2 YYEEEE. The CDR3 sequence is 15 residues long. Trimming cost V 1 base and J 0 bases, with 11 bases left between them. The CDR3 region is CASSLIGSSSYEQYF. CDR3 bases: TGTGCCAGCAGCTTGATAGGGTCCAGCTCCTACGAGCAGTACTTC.

This clonotype was seen more than once but under ten times. CDR3: CASSHHETLYEQYF. In nucleotides, the CDR3 is TGTGCCAGCAGTCATCACGAAACCCTCTACGAGCAGTACTTC. The chain has TRBV2 and TRBJ2-7; no firm D call. Trimming shortened V by 5 bases and J by 3 bases, and 14 bases separated the two germline ends. Germline CDR1 SNHLY, CDR2 FYNNEI. The CDR3 is 14 amino acids. Based on the CDR3 plus reference TRBV2 and TRBJ2-7, the full variable domain is EPEVTQTPSHQVTQMGQEVILRCVPISNHLYFYWYRQILGQKVEFLVSFYNNEISEKSEIFDDQFSVERPDGSNFTLKIRSTKLEDSAMYFCASSHHETLYEQYFGPGTRLTVT.

This clonotype was seen repeatedly, ten times or more. The rearrangement joins TRBV29-1 to TRBJ2-5, with D possibly being TRBD2 (6 bases). V lost 7 bases and J 5 bases, leaving 14 bases between the germline ends. Germline V gene sequence: CDR1 SQVTM, CDR2 ANQGSEA. The CDR3 loop spans 12 amino acids. The CDR3 protein is CSALTGLETQYF. For the CDR3, the DNA is TGCAGCGCCCTGACGGGACTTGAGACCCAGTACTTC.

This clonotype has ten or more counts. The chain uses TRBV7-2 and TRBJ2-2; TRBD2 matches 8 bases. This CDR3 contains 15 residues. Germline trimming cut 1 base from V and 7 bases from J; bases unmatched to any gene: 5. Per the germline V gene, CDR1 is SGHTA and CDR2 is FQGNSA. In DNA form, the CDR3 reads TGTGCCAGCAGCTTAGGGGGACTAGTTAGCGGGGAGCTGTTTTTT. It is translated as CASSLGGLVSGELFF.

In this sample, this clonotype turned up a few times. The gene calls are TRBV20-1 and TRBJ2-1; the match to TRBD2 covers 14 bases. From germline, CDR1 is DFQATT and CDR2 SNEGSKA (reference sequence). V dropped 2 bases and J dropped 7; count of bases not matched to a gene: 4. The CDR3 contains 15 residues. In DNA form, the CDR3 reads TGCAGTGCTAGACGACTAGCGGGAGGGTATAATGAGCAGTTCTTC. Its translation is CSARRLAGGYNEQFF.

This clonotype has a handful of counts. The J gene is TRBJ2-7, the V gene TRBV10-1; perhaps TRBD2 as D (5 bases). Germline values: CDR1 WNHNN, CDR2 SYGVQD (reference sequence). V was shortened by 4 bases and J by 7 bases, with 14 bases between the two germline ends. This CDR3 spans 13 amino acids. The CDR3 nucleotides read TGCGCCAGCAGTGTAAGCCCCTCGGGAGAGCAGTACTTC. It is translated as CASSVSPSGEQYF.

The genes are TRBV5-6 and TRBJ1-1, with 7 nucleotides matching TRBD1. J gave up 4 bases and V 4 bases, and 7 bases lay outside the gene matches. Germline values: CDR1 SGHDT, CDR2 YYEEEE. The CDR3 extends over 14 amino acids. CDR3 DNA sequence: TGTGCCAGCAGCGGAAAAGCAGGGGGCACTGAAGCTTTCTTT. As protein: CASSGKAGGTEAFF.

This clonotype was counted ten times or more. The rearrangement uses TRBV2 and TRBJ2-7; 8 bases are shared with TRBD2. Germline trimming cut 2 bases from V and 5 bases from J; bases unmatched to any gene: 5. Germline CDR1 is SNHLY and CDR2 is FYNNEI. The CDR3 sequence is 14 residues long. DNA for the CDR3: TGTGCCAGCAGTGAACAAGCGGGAGCTAACGAGCAGTACTTC. Its translation is CASSEQAGANEQYF. Filled out from reference TRBV2 and TRBJ2-7, the complete variable domain reads EPEVTQTPSHQVTQMGQEVILRCVPISNHLYFYWYRQILGQKVEFLVSFYNNEISEKSEIFDDQFSVERPDGSNFTLKIRSTKLEDSAMYFCASSEQAGANEQYFGPGTRLTVT.

V usage is TRBV3-1 and J usage is TRBJ1-1; D ambiguous. CDR1 is LGHDT, CDR2 YNNKEL, per germline (reference sequence). The CDR3 has 16 amino acids. V lost 0 bases and J lost 3, with 14 bases in between. CDR3 protein: CASSQDPARVDTEAFF. In DNA form, the CDR3 reads TGTGCCAGCAGCCAAGACCCAGCCCGGGTGGACACTGAAGCTTTCTTT.

A few counts support this clonotype. This chain links TRBV27 with TRBJ2-3; TRBD1 might be the D (6 bases). Per germline, CDR1 MNHEY and CDR2 SMNVEV (reference sequence). Deletions cut 2 bases from V and 9 bases from J, with 15 bases between. The CDR3 extends over 14 amino acids. CDR3 DNA: TGTGCCAGCAGTTTAAGAGGGGGTCTAGTAACGCAGTATTTT. It codes for CASSLRGGLVTQYF.

This clonotype was counted between two and nine times. The chain links TRBV9 to TRBJ2-7, with 7 nucleotides matching TRBD1. Germline CDR1 reads SGDLS; CDR2 reads YYNGEE. The CDR3 is made up of 14 amino acids. V shed 4 bases, J shed 6 bases, and the junction held 10 bases outside the gene matches. CDR3 residues: CASSPRRQGGEQYF. CDR3 DNA sequence: TGTGCCAGCAGCCCCCGCCGACAGGGCGGCGAGCAGTACTTC.

This clonotype occurred many times. The V gene is TRBV7-9, the J gene TRBJ2-1, with 7 bases fitting TRBD2. With V trimmed by 0 bases and J by 7 bases, 3 bases remained unmatched. CDR1 SEHNR and CDR2 FQNEAQ come from the germline V gene (reference sequence). This CDR3 spans 14 amino acids. The CDR3 nucleotides read TGTGCCAGCAGCTTAGCGGGAGGGGTGAATGAGCAGTTCTTC. Encoded protein: CASSLAGGVNEQFF.

The sample holds many counts of this clonotype. The chain uses TRBV7-8 and TRBJ2-5; D unresolved. The CDR3 is 13 residues long. V gave up 1 base and J gave up 5 bases, with 8 bases separating them. CDR1 is SGHVS, CDR2 FQNEAQ, per germline. CDR3 DNA sequence: TGTGCCAGCAGCTTAGGAATTACGGAGACCCAGTACTTC. Amino acid sequence: CASSLGITETQYF.

This clonotype was counted ten times or more. V gene TRBV12-5 combines with J gene TRBJ1-1, with D perhaps TRBD1 (5 bases). The germline gives CDR1 LGHNT, CDR2 FRNRAP. The CDR3 is 12 amino acids. V was trimmed by 8 bases and J by 1 base, leaving 8 bases between them. CDR3 in amino acids: CASMGGNTEAFF. CDR3 bases: TGTGCTAGTATGGGGGGGAACACTGAAGCTTTCTTT.

This clonotype was found many times. The chain carries TRBV11-2 and TRBJ2-5; 7 bases align to TRBD2. The CDR3 consists of 16 residues. The germline gives CDR1 SGHAT, CDR2 FQNNGV. V was clipped by 5 bases and J by 1 base; unmatched bases: 10. CDR3 protein: CASSQVRLAVQETQYF. CDR3 DNA: TGTGCCAGCAGCCAAGTACGGCTAGCGGTCCAAGAGACCCAGTACTTC.